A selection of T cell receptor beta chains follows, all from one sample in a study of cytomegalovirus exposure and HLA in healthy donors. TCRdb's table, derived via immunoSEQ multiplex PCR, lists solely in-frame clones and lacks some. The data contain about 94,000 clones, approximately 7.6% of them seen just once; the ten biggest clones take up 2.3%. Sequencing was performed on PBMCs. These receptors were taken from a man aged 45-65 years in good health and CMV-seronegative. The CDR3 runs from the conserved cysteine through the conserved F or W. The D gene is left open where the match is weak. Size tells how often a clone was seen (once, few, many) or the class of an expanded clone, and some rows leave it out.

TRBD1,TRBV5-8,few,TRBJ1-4,TGTGCCAGCAGCTTACAGGGGTTTAATGAAAAACTGTTTTTT,CASSLQGFNEKLFF
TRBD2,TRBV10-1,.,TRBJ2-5,TGCGCCAGCAGTGAGTATAGTGGGGGGGGCCAAGAGACCCAGTACTTC,CASSEYSGGGQETQYF
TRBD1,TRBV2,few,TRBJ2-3,TGTGCCAGCAGCCGGACAGGGGTGAGAACAGATACGCAGTATTTT,CASSRTGVRTDTQYF
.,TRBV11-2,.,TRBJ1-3,TGTGCCAGCAGCTTAGACATAACATCTGGAAACACCATATATTTT,CASSLDITSGNTIYF
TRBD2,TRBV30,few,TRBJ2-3,TGTGCCTGGAGCTTACTAGCGGGAGGATCAGGGACGCAGTATTTT,CAWSLLAGGSGTQYF
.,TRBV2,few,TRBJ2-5,TGTGCCAGCAGTGAAGAGACAGGAAGGGAGCAGTACTTC,CASSEETGREQYF
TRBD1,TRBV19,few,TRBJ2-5,TGTGCCAGTAGTCGCCGACAGGGTTTAATAGAGACCCAGTACTTC,CASSRRQGLIETQYF
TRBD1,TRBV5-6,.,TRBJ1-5,TGTGCCAGCAGCACGGGGACAGGGAGTCGGGATCAGCCCCAGCATTTT,CASSTGTGSRDQPQHF
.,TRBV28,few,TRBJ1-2,TGTGCCAGCAGTTTAGGGGGGTTCTGGGAGGGTAACTATGGCTACACCTTC,CASSLGGFWEGNYGYTF
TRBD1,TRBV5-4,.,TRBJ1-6,TGTGCCAGCAGCCCTAATCTACAGGGGGGTAATTCACCCCTCCACTTT,CASSPNLQGGNSPLHF
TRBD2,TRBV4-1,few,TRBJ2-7,TGCGCCAGCAGCCGACTAGCGGGGGCCTACGAGCAGTACTTC,CASSRLAGAYEQYF
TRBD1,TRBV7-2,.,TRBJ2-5,TGTGCCAGCAGGCCCGGGACAGGGCTTTTAGAGACCCAGTACTTC,CASRPGTGLLETQYF
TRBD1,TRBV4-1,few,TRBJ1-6,TGCGCCAGCAGCCCGGGACAGAATAATTCACCCCTCCACTTT,CASSPGQNNSPLHF
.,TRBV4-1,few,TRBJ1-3,TGCGCCAGCAGCCAAGTGGAAAACAGCCGAAACACCATATATTTT,CASSQVENSRNTIYF
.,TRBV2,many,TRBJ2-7,TGTGCCAGCAGTGACTTTATAGGCCTCGGAGAAGGATACTACGAGCAGTACTTC,CASSDFIGLGEGYYEQYF
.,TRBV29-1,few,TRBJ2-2,TGCAGCGTTGCGTCTAGTGGAGCCGGGGAGCTGTTTTTT,CSVASSGAGELFF
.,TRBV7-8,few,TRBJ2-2,TGTGCCAGCAGCTTAGAGGACAGAGCTACCGGGGAGCTGTTTTTT,CASSLEDRATGELFF
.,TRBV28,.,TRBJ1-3,TGTGCCAGCCAGCGGGTCTCTGGAAACACCATATATTTT,CASQRVSGNTIYF
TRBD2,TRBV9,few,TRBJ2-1,TGTGCCAGCAGCGTTATACCTAGCGGGATGTTTAATGAGCAGTTCTTC,CASSVIPSGMFNEQFF
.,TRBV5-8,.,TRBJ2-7,TGTGCCAGCAGCTTGTTGGGGCGATCCACTACCTACGAGCAGTACTTC,CASSLLGRSTTYEQYF
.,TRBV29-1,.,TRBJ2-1,TGCAGAGTTGGTGTCGGGGTTAGGAATGAGCAGTTCTTC,CRVGVGVRNEQFF
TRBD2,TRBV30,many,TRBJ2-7,TGTGCCTGGGGAAAGGGACTAGCGGGAGGTGAGCAGTACTTC,CAWGKGLAGGEQYF
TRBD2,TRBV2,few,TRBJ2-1,TGTGCCAGCAGTGACTTGGGACTAGCGGGAGACGACAATGAGCAGTTCTTC,CASSDLGLAGDDNEQFF
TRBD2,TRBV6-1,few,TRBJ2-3,TGTGCCAGCAGTGTAGAAAGCGGGACCTTCACAGATACGCAGTATTTT,CASSVESGTFTDTQYF
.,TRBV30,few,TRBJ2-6,TGTGCCTGGAGTTCCCTTCGTGGGGCCAACGTCCTGACTTTC,CAWSSLRGANVLTF
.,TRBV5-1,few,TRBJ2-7,TGCGCCAGCGGAAGAGACAATTACGAGCAGTACTTC,CASGRDNYEQYF
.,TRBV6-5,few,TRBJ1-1,TGTGCCAGCAGCGACCAGGGGAAACCCACTGAAGCTTTCTTT,CASSDQGKPTEAFF
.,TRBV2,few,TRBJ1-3,TGTGCCAGCAGTGAAGAGAAAACTCTCTCTGGAAACACCATATATTTT,CASSEEKTLSGNTIYF
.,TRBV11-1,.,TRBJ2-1,TGTGCCAGCAGCTTAACCCGACAGAGCTCCTACAATGAGCAGTTCTTC,CASSLTRQSSYNEQFF
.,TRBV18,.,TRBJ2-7,TGTGCCAGCTCACCACAGAGACAGGCCTACGAGCAGTACTTC,CASSPQRQAYEQYF
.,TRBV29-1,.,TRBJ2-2,TGCAGCGTTGGCCCCAGTTACACCGGGGAGCTGTTTTTT,CSVGPSYTGELFF
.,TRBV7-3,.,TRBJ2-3,TGTGCCAGCAGCTTAACAGGGGGCGCCGGGGGAGATACGCAGTATTTT,CASSLTGGAGGDTQYF
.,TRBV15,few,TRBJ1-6,TGTGCCACCAGCAGAGATCGAGGCTCACCCCTCCACTTT,CATSRDRGSPLHF
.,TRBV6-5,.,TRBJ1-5,TGTGCCAGCAGTTACTCCCCGGAGGGGAGACAGCCCCAGCATTTT,CASSYSPEGRQPQHF
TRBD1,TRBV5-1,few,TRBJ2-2,TGCGCCAGCAGCGGGGGACAGGGGGCCGGGGAGCTGTTTTTT,CASSGGQGAGELFF
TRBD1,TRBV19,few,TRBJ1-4,TGTGCCAGTAGTAATGGACAGGGGGCTTGGGAAAAACTGTTTTTT,CASSNGQGAWEKLFF
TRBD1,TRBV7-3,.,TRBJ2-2,TGTGCCAGCAGCCCCCGACAGGGGGGGACCGGGGAGCTGTTTTTT,CASSPRQGGTGELFF
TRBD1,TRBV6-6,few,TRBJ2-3,TGTGCCAGCAGTTACTCGACAGGGACGAGTACAGATACGCAGTATTTT,CASSYSTGTSTDTQYF
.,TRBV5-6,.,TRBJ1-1,TGTGCCAGCAGCTTCTGGGGGGCTGAAGCTTTCTTT,CASSFWGAEAFF
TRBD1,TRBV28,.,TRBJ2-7,TGTGCCAGCATCTCCGGACAGGGTGCCTTCGAGCAGTACTTC,CASISGQGAFEQYF
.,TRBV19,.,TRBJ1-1,TGTGCCAGTAGTCTCAGGGGAAGAACTGAAGCTTTCTTT,CASSLRGRTEAFF
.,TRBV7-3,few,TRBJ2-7,TGTGCCAGCAGCATACTACAGGGTTACGAGCAGTACTTC,CASSILQGYEQYF
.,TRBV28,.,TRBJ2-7,TGTGCCAGCAGTCCCTTACAGGAGATCTCCTACGAGCAGTACTTC,CASSPLQEISYEQYF
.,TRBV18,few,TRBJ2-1,TGTGCCAGCTCACCACGGCTAGGGAGCTACAATGAGCAGTTCTTC,CASSPRLGSYNEQFF
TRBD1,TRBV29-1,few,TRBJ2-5,TGCAGCGTTGGAGAAGGGGGCGGAGAGACCCAGTACTTC,CSVGEGGGETQYF